The 15 T cell receptor beta chains in this list originate from one sample, sequenced in a study of blood T cell repertoires in COVID-19. TCRdb keeps only in-frame clones here, not all; method: immunoSEQ multiplex PCR. The data show 150,000 or so clones, approximately 84% seen once. Sequences were obtained from peripheral blood. Receptors originate from a woman older than 75 with acute or convalescent COVID-19.

The CDR3 region has the DNA TGTGCCAGCAGCCGGCTAGCGGCCAGCACAGATACGCAGTATTTT. Amino acids: CASSRLAASTDTQYF. V is TRBV6-5 and J is TRBJ2-3; 7 nucleotides match TRBD2. The J segment lost 0 bases and the V segment lost 6 bases, leaving 6 bases of the junction unmatched. The CDR3 runs 15 residues. In germline, CDR1 is MNHEY, CDR2 SVGAGI.

CDR3 coding DNA: TGTGCCATCAGTGGAGGGGCTAGCGGGAGAGAGGGGGGCATTAACACCGGGGAGCTGTTTTTT. Its protein product is CAISGGASGREGGINTGELFF. This chain connects TRBV10-3 to TRBJ2-2, with 10 bases matching TRBD2. Germline loops: CDR1 ENHRY, CDR2 SYGVKD. The CDR3 is made up of 21 amino acids. The junction had 19 bases not matched to a gene; V was cut back by 4 bases and J by 2 bases.

The chain joins TRBV18 to TRBJ1-1; D gene unclear. The V end was cut by 3 bases, the J end by 5 bases, with 13 bases between. The CDR3 totals 14 residues. The V gene's germline CDR1 is KGHSH and CDR2 LQKENI. CDR3 DNA sequence: TGTGCCAGCTCACCCAGAGGTAAGATGACTGAAGCTTTCTTT. It specifies CASSPRGKMTEAFF.

The chain employs TRBV7-8 and TRBJ2-3; a weak D match, TRBD2 (5 bases). CDR1 and CDR2 from the germline V gene are SGHVS and FQNEAQ. The CDR3 extends over 15 amino acids. With 6 bases removed from V and 2 bases from J, the gap between germline ends came to 15 bases. The CDR3 reads CASSPDWANTDTQYF. CDR3 sequence (DNA): TGTGCCAGCAGTCCGGACTGGGCAAACACAGATACGCAGTATTTT.

The genes are TRBV7-9 and TRBJ2-6; no clear D gene. V was trimmed by 2 bases and J by 1 base, leaving 6 bases between them. The CDR3 is 15 amino acids. The germline V gene encodes CDR1 SEHNR and CDR2 FQNEAQ (reference sequence). CDR3 DNA sequence: TGTGCCAGCAGCTTAATTCTTTCTGGGGCCAACGTCCTGACTTTC. Translation: CASSLILSGANVLTF.

This chain links TRBV9 with TRBJ1-6; no definite D call. Germline CDR1 reads SGDLS; CDR2 reads YYNGEE. The CDR3 totals 16 residues. Trimming took off 4 bases at V and 6 bases at J, with 17 bases between the two ends. The CDR3 DNA is TGTGCCAGCAGCTCCAGGAGAGGGTACCTTAATTCACCCCTCCACTTT. It encodes CASSSRRGYLNSPLHF.

The CDR3 DNA reads as TGTGCCAGCAGCTTAGAAATAAGCGGGAACTACGAGCAGTACTTC. As protein: CASSLEISGNYEQYF. The J gene is TRBJ2-7, the V gene TRBV11-2; TRBD2 aligns across 7 bases. The CDR3 is made up of 15 amino acids. The germline V gene has CDR1 SGHAT and CDR2 FQNNGV. After removal of 0 bases from V and 3 bases from J, the junction contained 5 bases not matched to a gene.

The gene calls are TRBV18 and TRBJ1-2; 11 positions agree with TRBD1. CDR3 length: 17 residues. CDR1 and CDR2 from the germline V gene are KGHSH and LQKENI. The junction had 11 bases not matched to a gene; V was cut back by 1 base and J by 7 bases. This chain's CDR3 is CASSPLGQGALVGGYTF. The DNA of the CDR3 is TGTGCCAGCTCACCACTTGGACAGGGGGCGTTGGTTGGTGGCTACACCTTC.

CDR3 nucleotide sequence: TGTGCCAGCAGCTCCCACGTGCAGGGGACCTACGAGCAGTACTTC. The encoded protein is CASSSHVQGTYEQYF. The chain joins TRBV5-8 to TRBJ2-7; weak D call: TRBD1 (6 bases). CDR1 SGHTS and CDR2 YDEGEE come from the germline V gene. CDR3 size: 15 residues. The V gene lost 3 bases and the J gene lost 2 bases, with 15 bases spanning the gap.

The chain carries TRBV20-1 and TRBJ2-1; no clear D gene. Germline values: CDR1 DFQATT, CDR2 SNEGSKA (reference sequence). V was pared by 2 bases and J by 10 bases, with 9 bases between. The CDR3 sequence is 11 residues long. The CDR3 here is CSARRSFEQFF. In nucleotides, the CDR3 is TGCAGTGCTAGACGGTCTTTCGAGCAGTTCTTC.

V usage is TRBV24-1 and J usage is TRBJ2-1; 9 bases are a match to TRBD2. V gave up 5 bases and J gave up 7 bases; unmatched junction bases: 5. The CDR3 has 14 residues. Germline CDR1 reads KGHDR; CDR2 reads SFDVKD. CDR3 bases: TGTGCCACCAGTGGTAGCGGGAGCGGAAATGAGCAGTTCTTC. This sequence encodes CATSGSGSGNEQFF.

V and J are TRBV27 and TRBJ2-3, with no clear D. Trimming shortened V by 5 bases and J by 0 bases, and 9 bases separated the two germline ends. The CDR3 extends over 14 amino acids. Germline values: CDR1 MNHEY, CDR2 SMNVEV (reference sequence). The CDR3 DNA sequence: TGTGCCAGCAGTCTCTTTCTTAGCACAGATACGCAGTATTTT. Translation: CASSLFLSTDTQYF.

This chain connects TRBV5-1 to TRBJ1-6; D might be TRBD1 (6 bases). Trimming took 4 bases from V and 9 from J, leaving 23 bases between them. Germline CDR1 is SGHRS and CDR2 is YFSETQ. The CDR3 sequence is 17 residues long. CDR3: CASSPSVGARGSSPLHF. In nucleotides, the CDR3 is TGCGCCAGCAGCCCCTCGGTGGGGGCTCGGGGAAGTTCACCCCTCCACTTT.

V usage is TRBV11-2 and J usage is TRBJ2-3; no clear D. Germline loops: CDR1 SGHAT, CDR2 FQNNGV. V lost 5 bases to trimming and J lost 6 bases, with 24 bases between them. The CDR3 length is 17 residues. CDR3: CASSALQSPALGDTQYF. The CDR3 nucleotides read TGTGCCAGCAGCGCCCTCCAGAGCCCGGCCCTCGGGGATACGCAGTATTTT.

This chain uses TRBV5-5 with TRBJ1-6; 10 nucleotides match TRBD1. V was pared by 4 bases and J by 5 bases, with 12 bases of the junction left unmatched. The CDR3 has 18 residues. Germline values: CDR1 SGHKS, CDR2 YYEKEE (reference sequence). CDR3 loop: CASSLNGQGGSHNSPLHF. In nucleotides, the CDR3 is TGTGCCAGCAGCCTAAATGGACAGGGGGGATCCCATAATTCACCCCTCCACTTT.